This record concerns one T cell receptor beta chain sequence. Its antigen is currently not known. No much larger clone exists at a distance of one base, and base qualities are not known. This entry comes from a study of radiation and T cells in renal cell carcinoma (TCRdb year 2020). Concerning the study at large: Samples came from a clinical trial, in which primary renal cell carcinomas received 15 Gy stereotactic body radiation therapy followed by nephrectomy 4 weeks later. Across all 53 samples, under 5,000,000 unique CDR3 nucleotide sequences encoding about 2.7 million unique CDR3 amino acid sequences were identified. A total of approximately 53 samples underwent TCR beta sequencing, made up of around 26 tumors and about 27 peripheral blood samples.

The immunoSEQ kit was used, according to the manufacturer's recommendations, to generate TCR beta libraries from genomic DNA. Library preparation used a first multiplex PCR with proprietary primers, then a second PCR adding unique barcodes, with bead cleanups after each round. A positive control reaction and a negative control reaction, both provided in the kit, were run with every batch of samples. The final libraries were assessed on an Agilent 4200 TapeStation D1000 ScreenTape, pooled by volume, and quantified by qPCR. Sequencing ran on an Illumina NextSeq500 with a MidOutput 150-cycle cartridge, using 156 Read1 and 15 Index1 cycles with kit custom primers. The pooled library was loaded at 0.9 to 1 pM with an approximately 22% PhiX control spike-in. On the study's bioinformatics: Vendor-processed data were analyzed in R, with a clonotype defined as all T cells sharing the same CDR3 nucleotide sequence. In the clone abundance analyses, frequencies were normalized to the 10,000 most abundant clones in each sample. Public T cell clones, averaging fewer than five per sample, were removed before analysis. Tumor-enriched clonotypes and baseline blood-enriched clonotypes were defined as those with an abundance difference of at least 32-fold between compartments. Clonotypes expanded or contracted between blood time points were identified with a beta-binomial differential abundance model. Tumor-blood repertoire similarity was measured with the Baroni-Urbani and Buser coefficient, and group comparisons used two-tailed Wilcoxon tests in R. Here the immuneACCESS table is served through TCRdb, limited to in-frame sequences with V and J called. Missing clones are a known gap in these copies; in checked studies unresolved V genes cover under half, and the rest lacks a known reason. That table supplies the V and J calls and clone size; D and trimming were determined from the DNA. This sample is represented by 150,000 or so clones; roughly 88% of them were singletons. The ten largest account for about 12% of the sample.

Findings and caveats that apply to the study as a whole: The single-armed trial design could not address effects of radiation dose or scheduling on the TCR repertoire. Because no pretreatment tumor biopsies were available, whether clonotypes were present in the tumor at baseline could not be determined. Blood repertoire dynamics were not followed beyond 4 weeks after treatment. An increase in top tumor clonotypes in blood was observed from baseline to 2 weeks post-radiation, followed by contraction by 4 weeks, which was taken to suggest transient expansion of tumor-resident clones.

This sample's time point label indicates: baseline pretreatment blood. What this sample's treatment or condition label stands for: 15 Gy SBRT to primary tumor, nephrectomy 4 weeks later. To follow tumor-enriched clonotypes, serial peripheral blood was collected from radiation-treated patients at baseline and at 2 weeks and 4 weeks after SBRT. Every patient's renal cell carcinoma showed clear cell pathology. The QIAamp DNA Blood Mini Kit (Qiagen) was used to prepare genomic DNA for TCR sequencing. Only samples passing all quality control checks were included in the analyses. The germline V gene (reference sequence) specifies SGHNT as CDR1 and YYREEE as CDR2. Trimming costs V 0 bases and J 9 bases, and their ends lie 13 bases apart. Counted from cysteine to phenylalanine, this CDR3 has 14 amino acids. The sequence is cut down to CDR3 DNA, 42 bases in frame from base 1.

The source material was blood, sampled from a patient whose treatment included radiotherapy and nephrectomy. Here the chain combines TRBV5-4 and TRBJ2-1, and the D gene may be TRBD2, 6 bases matching. The clonotype was recovered from a woman aged 50 to 60 with renal cell carcinoma. The CDR3 amino acid sequence is: CASSLGGVLGEQFF. Read as DNA, the sequence is TGTGCCAGCAGCTTGGGGGGGGTGCTTGGTGAGCAGTTCTTC.